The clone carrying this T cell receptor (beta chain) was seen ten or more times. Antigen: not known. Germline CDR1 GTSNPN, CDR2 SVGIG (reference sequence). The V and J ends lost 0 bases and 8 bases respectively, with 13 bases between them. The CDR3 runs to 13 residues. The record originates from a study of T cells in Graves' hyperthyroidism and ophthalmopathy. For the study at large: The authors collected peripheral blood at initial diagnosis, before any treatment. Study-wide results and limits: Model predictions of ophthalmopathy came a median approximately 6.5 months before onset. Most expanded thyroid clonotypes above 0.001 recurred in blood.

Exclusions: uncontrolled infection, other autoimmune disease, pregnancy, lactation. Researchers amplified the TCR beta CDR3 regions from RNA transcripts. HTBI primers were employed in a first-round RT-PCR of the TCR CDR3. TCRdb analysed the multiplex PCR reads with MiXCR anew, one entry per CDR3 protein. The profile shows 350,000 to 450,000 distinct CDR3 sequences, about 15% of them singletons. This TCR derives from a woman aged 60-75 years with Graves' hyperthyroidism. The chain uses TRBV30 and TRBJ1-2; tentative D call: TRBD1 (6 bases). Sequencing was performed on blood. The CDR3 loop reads CAWSVQGFGGYTF. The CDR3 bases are TGTGCCTGGAGTGTACAGGGTTTTGGAGGCTACACCTTC. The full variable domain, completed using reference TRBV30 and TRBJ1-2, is SQTIHQWPATLVQPVGSPLSLECTVEGTSNPNLYWYRQAAGRGLQLLFYSVGIGQISSEVPQNLSASRPQDRQFILSSKKLLLSDSGFYLCAWSVQGFGGYTFGSGTRLTVV.